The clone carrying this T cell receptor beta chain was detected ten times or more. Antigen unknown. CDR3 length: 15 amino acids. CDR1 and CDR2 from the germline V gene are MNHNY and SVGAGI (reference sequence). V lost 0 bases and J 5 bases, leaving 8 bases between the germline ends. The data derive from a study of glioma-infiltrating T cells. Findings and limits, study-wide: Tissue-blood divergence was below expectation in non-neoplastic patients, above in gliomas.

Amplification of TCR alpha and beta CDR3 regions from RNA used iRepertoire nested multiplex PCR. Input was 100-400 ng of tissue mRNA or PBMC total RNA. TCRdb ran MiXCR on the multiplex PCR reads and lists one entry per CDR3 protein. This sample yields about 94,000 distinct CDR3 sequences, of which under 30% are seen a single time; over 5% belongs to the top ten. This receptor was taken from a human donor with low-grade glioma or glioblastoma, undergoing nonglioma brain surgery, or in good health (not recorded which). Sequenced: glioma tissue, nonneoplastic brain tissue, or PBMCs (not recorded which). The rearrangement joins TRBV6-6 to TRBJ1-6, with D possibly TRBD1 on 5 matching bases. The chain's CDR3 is CASSYSTRDNSPLHF. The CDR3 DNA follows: TGTGCCAGCAGTTACTCGACCAGGGATAATTCACCCCTCCACTTT.